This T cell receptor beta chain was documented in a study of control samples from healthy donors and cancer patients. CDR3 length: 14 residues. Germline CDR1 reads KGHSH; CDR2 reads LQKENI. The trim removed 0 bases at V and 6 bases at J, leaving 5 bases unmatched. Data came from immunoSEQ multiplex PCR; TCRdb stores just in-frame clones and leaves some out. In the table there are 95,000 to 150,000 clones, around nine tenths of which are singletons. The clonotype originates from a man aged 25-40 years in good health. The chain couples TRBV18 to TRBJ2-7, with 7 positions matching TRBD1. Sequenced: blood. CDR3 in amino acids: CASSPPGGVPEQYF. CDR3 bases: TGTGCCAGCTCACCACCAGGGGGCGTCCCCGAGCAGTACTTC.